These 11 T cell receptor beta chains came from one sample sequenced in a study of T cell changes during pregnancy in multiple sclerosis. The assay was immunoSEQ multiplex PCR, and TCRdb's table has in-frame clones only and misses some. The sample holds around 47,000 clones, roughly 95% seen once. The sequencing here drew on peripheral blood, taken in the second trimester of pregnancy. The receptors derive from a female donor with multiple sclerosis, enrolled in a pregnancy study.

The chain's CDR3 is CASSQEARQNTEAFF. CDR3 bases: TGCGCCAGCAGCCAAGAGGCCCGACAGAACACTGAAGCTTTCTTT. V is TRBV4-1 and J is TRBJ1-1; D is uncertain. Between the trimmed V and J ends, which lost 0 bases and 1 base, there was a span of 9 bases. The CDR3 totals 15 residues. Germline values: CDR1 MGHRA, CDR2 YSYEKL.

The chain uses TRBV9 and TRBJ2-7; TRBD1 is a possible D gene (5 bases). Germline CDR1 reads SGDLS; CDR2 reads YYNGEE. This CDR3 contains 14 residues. Deletions cut 4 bases from V and 3 bases from J, with 14 bases between. CDR3 sequence: CASSSGPTDYEQYF. In nucleotides, the CDR3 is TGTGCCAGCAGCTCAGGGCCGACGGACTACGAGCAGTACTTC.

The genes are TRBV29-1 and TRBJ1-5; the D gene is possibly TRBD1 (6 bases). CDR3 length: 13 amino acids. The ends were cut back, 5 bases at V and 5 bases at J, with 13 bases in the middle. The germline CDR1 and CDR2 sequences are SQVTM and ANQGSEA. CDR3 sequence: CSVTGYGDQPQHF. The CDR3, as DNA: TGCAGCGTTACAGGGTACGGGGATCAGCCCCAGCATTTT. The full variable domain, in which reference TRBV29-1 and TRBJ1-5 provide the parts outside the CDR3, is SAVISQKPSRDICQRGTSLTIQCQVDSQVTMMFWYRQQPGQSLTLIATANQGSEATYESGFVIDKFPISRPNLTFSTLTVSNMSPEDSSIYLCSVTGYGDQPQHFGDGTRLSIL.

The V gene is TRBV18, the J gene TRBJ2-1; possible D gene TRBD2, 6 bases. Germline V gene sequence: CDR1 KGHSH, CDR2 LQKENI. CDR3 length: 17 amino acids. Trimming shortened V by 2 bases and J by 4 bases, and 18 bases separated the two germline ends. CDR3 DNA: TGTGCCAGCTCACCAATACGAGGGAGGATTAATTACAATGAGCAGTTCTTC. Its translation: CASSPIRGRINYNEQFF.

V and J are TRBV6-5 and TRBJ2-3, with D tentatively TRBD2 (6 bases). The CDR3 spans 13 residues. Trimming left V 7 bases short and J 6 bases short, with 14 bases between. Germline CDR1 is MNHEY and CDR2 is SVGAGI. Here the CDR3 reads CASKDGLSDTQYF. The CDR3, as DNA: TGTGCCAGCAAAGATGGACTATCTGATACGCAGTATTTT.

V usage is TRBV9 and J usage is TRBJ2-1; 14 bases line up with TRBD2. The germline V gene has CDR1 SGDLS and CDR2 YYNGEE. The V and J ends lost 0 bases and 9 bases, in that order; junction bases with no gene match: 14. This CDR3 comprises 19 residues. In nucleotides, the CDR3 is TGTGCCAGCAGCGTAGCTGGACGACTAGCGGGGGGGCCTCAGCTTGAGCAGTTCTTC. It encodes CASSVAGRLAGGPQLEQFF.

The V call is TRBV6-4, the J call TRBJ2-1, with TRBD2 matching 9 bases. The junction had 5 bases not matched to a gene; V was cut back by 0 bases and J by 2 bases. Germline V lookup: CDR1 MRHNA, CDR2 SNTAGT. The CDR3 consists of 17 residues. The CDR3 bases are TGTGCCAGCAGTGACTCAAGGGCGGGGGGGGCCTACAATGAGCAGTTCTTC. Protein sequence: CASSDSRAGGAYNEQFF.

The rearrangement joins TRBV27 to TRBJ1-5, with 8 bases that match TRBD1. Germline trimming cut 3 bases from V and 2 bases from J; bases unmatched to any gene: 9. The CDR3 runs to 17 residues. CDR1 is MNHEY and CDR2 is SMNVEV in the germline V gene (reference sequence). CDR3 DNA sequence: TGTGCCAGCAGTTTTAGGACAGGGTCGAGGGGCAATCAGCCCCAGCATTTT. Residues: CASSFRTGSRGNQPQHF.

This chain connects TRBV7-2 to TRBJ2-2; 12 bases match TRBD1. Germline CDR1 is SGHTA and CDR2 is FQGNSA. J lost 6 bases, V lost 5 bases, and 7 bases had no gene match. The CDR3 loop spans 16 amino acids. DNA for the CDR3: TGTGCCAGCAGCCCTCCGGGGACAGGGGGCCCCGGGGAGCTGTTTTTT. Translated: CASSPPGTGGPGELFF.

The V call is TRBV7-9, the J call TRBJ1-3; D is unresolved. The CDR3 totals 16 residues. V gave up 1 base and J gave up 0 bases, with 10 bases separating them. Germline lookup yields CDR1 SEHNR and CDR2 FQNEAQ (reference sequence). CDR3 sequence reads: CASSLVLGSSGNTIYF. The CDR3 region has the DNA TGTGCCAGCAGCTTAGTTTTGGGGAGCTCTGGAAACACCATATATTTT. The entire variable domain, with the rest obtained from reference TRBV7-9 and TRBJ1-3, is as follows: DTGVSQNPRHKITKRGQNVTFRCDPISEHNRLYWYRQTLGQGPEFLTYFQNEAQLEKSRLLSDRFSAERPKGSFSTLEIQRTEQGDSAMYLCASSLVLGSSGNTIYFGEGSWLTVV.

V is TRBV18 and J is TRBJ2-7, with 10 bases fitting TRBD1. V shed 4 bases, J shed 3 bases, and the junction held 9 bases outside the gene matches. Germline V lookup: CDR1 KGHSH, CDR2 LQKENI. The CDR3 consists of 16 residues. As DNA, the CDR3 is TGTGCCAGCTCACGAGCACCGGGACAGGGGTTCTACGAGCAGTACTTC. Translating it yields CASSRAPGQGFYEQYF. Looking up the rest from reference TRBV18 and TRBJ2-7 gives the full variable domain: NAGVMQNPRHLVRRRGQEARLRCSPMKGHSHVYWYRQLPEEGLKFMVYLQKENIIDESGMPKERFSAEFPKEGPSILRIQQVVRGDSAAYFCASSRAPGQGFYEQYFGPGTRLTVT.